This T cell receptor (beta chain) was obtained from a study of blood T cell repertoires in COVID-19. Losses at the gene ends were 6 bases for V and 9 bases for J; bases not matched to a gene: 8. This CDR3 is built from 14 residues. CDR1 and CDR2 (germline): LNHDA, SQIVND (reference sequence). In the original workflow: Reference gene primer amplification in the assay estimated nucleated cell counts. Clones were sequenced by immunoSEQ multiplex PCR, and TCRdb holds only the in-frame ones, with some missing. The V and J calls and clone size were taken over from that table, and D and trimming were inferred from the DNA. The table includes some 160,000 clones, roughly nine tenths detected once.

This chain joins TRBV19 and TRBJ1-5, with TRBD1 matching over 10 bases. The sample taken for sequencing was peripheral blood. This TCR came from a woman aged 55-70 years with active COVID-19. The CDR3 region is CASRLDRGTGPQHF. CDR3 sequence (DNA): TGTGCCAGTAGATTGGACAGGGGGACGGGGCCCCAGCATTTT.